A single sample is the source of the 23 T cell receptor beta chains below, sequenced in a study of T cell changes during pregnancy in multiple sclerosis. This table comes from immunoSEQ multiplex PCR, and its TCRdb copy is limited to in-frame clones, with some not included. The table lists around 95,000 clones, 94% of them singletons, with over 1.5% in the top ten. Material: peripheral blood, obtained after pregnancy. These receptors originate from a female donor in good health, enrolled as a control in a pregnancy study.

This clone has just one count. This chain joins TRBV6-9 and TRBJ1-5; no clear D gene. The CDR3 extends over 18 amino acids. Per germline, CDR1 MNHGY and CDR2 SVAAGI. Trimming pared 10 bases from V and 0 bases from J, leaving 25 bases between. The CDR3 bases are TGTGCCACCTCATTACGATCTTGGAGGCTGTATAGCAATCAGCCCCAGCATTTT. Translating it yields CATSLRSWRLYSNQPQHF.

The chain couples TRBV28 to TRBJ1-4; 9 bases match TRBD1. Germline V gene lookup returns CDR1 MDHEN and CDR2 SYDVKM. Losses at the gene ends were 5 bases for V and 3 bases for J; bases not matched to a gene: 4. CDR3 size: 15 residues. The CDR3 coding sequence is TGTGCCAGCAGTACAGGGGGCCAGGCTAATGAAAAACTGTTTTTT. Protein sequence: CASSTGGQANEKLFF.

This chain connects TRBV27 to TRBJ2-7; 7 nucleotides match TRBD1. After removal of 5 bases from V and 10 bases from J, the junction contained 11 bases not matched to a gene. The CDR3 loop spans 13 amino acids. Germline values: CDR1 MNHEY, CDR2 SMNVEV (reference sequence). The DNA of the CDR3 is TGTGCCAGCAGTCTCAAATCGGGACAGAAACAGTACTTC. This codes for CASSLKSGQKQYF.

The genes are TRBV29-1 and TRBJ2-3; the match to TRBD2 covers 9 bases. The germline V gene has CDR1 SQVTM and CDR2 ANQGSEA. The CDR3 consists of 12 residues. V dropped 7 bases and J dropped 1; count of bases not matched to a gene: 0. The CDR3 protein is CSGTSGTDTQYF. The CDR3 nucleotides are TGCAGCGGGACTAGCGGCACAGATACGCAGTATTTT.

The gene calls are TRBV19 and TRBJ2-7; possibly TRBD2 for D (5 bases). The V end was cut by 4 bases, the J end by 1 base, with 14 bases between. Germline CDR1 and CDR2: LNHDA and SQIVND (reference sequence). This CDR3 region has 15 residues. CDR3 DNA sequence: TGTGCCAGTAGTAAAACTAGTTATTTGTCCTACGAGCAGTACTTC. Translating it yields CASSKTSYLSYEQYF.

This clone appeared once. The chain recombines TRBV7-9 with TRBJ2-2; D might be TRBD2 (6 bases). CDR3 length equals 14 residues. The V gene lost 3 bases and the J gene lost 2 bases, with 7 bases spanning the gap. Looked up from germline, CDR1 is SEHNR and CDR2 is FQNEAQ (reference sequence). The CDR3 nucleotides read TGTGCCAGCAGCTTGGAGGGAAACACCGGGGAGCTGTTTTTT. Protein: CASSLEGNTGELFF.

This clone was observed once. DNA for the CDR3: TGTGCCAGCAGTTTAGGGGCAGGGTTTAGCAATCAGCCCCAGCATTTT. Protein sequence: CASSLGAGFSNQPQHF. The V gene is TRBV27, the J gene TRBJ1-5; D perhaps matches TRBD1 (5 bases). Germline V gene sequence: CDR1 MNHEY, CDR2 SMNVEV (reference sequence). This CDR3 spans 16 amino acids. The ends were cut back, 2 bases at V and 0 bases at J, with 11 bases in the middle.

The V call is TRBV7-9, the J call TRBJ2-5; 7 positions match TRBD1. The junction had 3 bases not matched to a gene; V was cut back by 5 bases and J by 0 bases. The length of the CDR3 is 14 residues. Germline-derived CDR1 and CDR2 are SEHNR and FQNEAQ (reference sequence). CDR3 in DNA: TGTGCCAGCAGCCCAGACAGGGACCAAGAGACCCAGTACTTC. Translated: CASSPDRDQETQYF.

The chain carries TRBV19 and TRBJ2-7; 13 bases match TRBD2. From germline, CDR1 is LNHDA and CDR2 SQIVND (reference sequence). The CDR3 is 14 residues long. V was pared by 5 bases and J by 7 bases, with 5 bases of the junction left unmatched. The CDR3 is CASSHRLAGGEQYF. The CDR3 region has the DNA TGTGCCAGTAGTCACAGACTAGCGGGAGGAGAGCAGTACTTC.

CDR3 region: CASSLSPDRVSNQPQHF. CDR3 coding DNA: TGTGCCAGCAGTTTATCCCCGGACAGGGTTAGCAATCAGCCCCAGCATTTT. The V call is TRBV28, the J call TRBJ1-5, with 8 nucleotides matching TRBD1. The J segment lost 0 bases and the V segment lost 1 base, leaving 5 bases of the junction unmatched. The length of the CDR3 is 17 residues. In germline, CDR1 is MDHEN, CDR2 SYDVKM.

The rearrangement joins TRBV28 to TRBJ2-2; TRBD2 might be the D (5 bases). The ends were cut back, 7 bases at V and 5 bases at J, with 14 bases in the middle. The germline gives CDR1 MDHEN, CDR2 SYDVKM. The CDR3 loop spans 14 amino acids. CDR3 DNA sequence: TGTGCCAGCACCTCCCCCGGGGAAACCGGGGAGCTGTTTTTT. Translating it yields CASTSPGETGELFF.

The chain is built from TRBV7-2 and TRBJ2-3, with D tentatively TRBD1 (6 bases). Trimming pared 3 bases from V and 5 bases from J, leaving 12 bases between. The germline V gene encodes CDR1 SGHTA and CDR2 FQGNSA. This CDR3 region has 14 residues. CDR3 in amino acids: CASSLRQVGDTQYF. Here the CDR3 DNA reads TGTGCCAGCAGCTTGAGACAGGTTGGAGATACGCAGTATTTT.

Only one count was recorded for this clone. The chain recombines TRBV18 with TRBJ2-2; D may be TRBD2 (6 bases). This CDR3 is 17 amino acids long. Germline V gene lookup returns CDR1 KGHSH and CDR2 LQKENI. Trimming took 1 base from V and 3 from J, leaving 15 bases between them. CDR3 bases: TGTGCCAGCTCACCACGATTGCCGGGAGCGGACACCGGGGAGCTGTTTTTT. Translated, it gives CASSPRLPGADTGELFF. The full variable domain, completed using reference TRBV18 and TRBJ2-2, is NAGVMQNPRHLVRRRGQEARLRCSPMKGHSHVYWYRQLPEEGLKFMVYLQKENIIDESGMPKERFSAEFPKEGPSILRIQQVVRGDSAAYFCASSPRLPGADTGELFFGEGSRLTVL.

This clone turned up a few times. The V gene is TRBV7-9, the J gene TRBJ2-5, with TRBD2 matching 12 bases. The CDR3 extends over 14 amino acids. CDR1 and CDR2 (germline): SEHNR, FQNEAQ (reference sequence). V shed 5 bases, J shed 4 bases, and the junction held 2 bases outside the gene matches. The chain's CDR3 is CASSAGLAGETQYF. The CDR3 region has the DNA TGTGCCAGCAGCGCGGGACTAGCGGGAGAGACCCAGTACTTC.

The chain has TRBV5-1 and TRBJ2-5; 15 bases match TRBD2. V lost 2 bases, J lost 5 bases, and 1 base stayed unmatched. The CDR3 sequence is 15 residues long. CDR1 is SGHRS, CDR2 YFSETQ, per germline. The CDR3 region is CASSFGTSGRETQYF. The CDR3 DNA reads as TGCGCCAGCAGCTTCGGGACTAGCGGGAGGGAGACCCAGTACTTC. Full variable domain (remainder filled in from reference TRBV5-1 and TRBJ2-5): KAGVTQTPRYLIKTRGQQVTLSCSPISGHRSVSWYQQTPGQGLQFLFEYFSETQRNKGNFPGRFSGRQFSNSRSEMNVSTLELGDSALYLCASSFGTSGRETQYFGPGTRLLVL.

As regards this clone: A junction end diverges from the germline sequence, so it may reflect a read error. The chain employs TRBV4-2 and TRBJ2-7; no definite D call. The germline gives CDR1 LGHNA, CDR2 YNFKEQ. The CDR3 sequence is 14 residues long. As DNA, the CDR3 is TGTGCCAGCAGTCAAGATATAGACACCTACGAGCAGTACTTC. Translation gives CASSQDIDTYEQYF.

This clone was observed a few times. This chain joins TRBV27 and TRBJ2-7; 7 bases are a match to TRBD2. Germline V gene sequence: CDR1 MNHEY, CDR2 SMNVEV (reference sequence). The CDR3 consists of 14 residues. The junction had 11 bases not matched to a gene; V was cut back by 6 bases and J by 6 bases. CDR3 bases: TGTGCCAGCAGCAAGACTAGCCGTTTTCCCGAGCAGTACTTC. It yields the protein CASSKTSRFPEQYF.

The CDR3 nucleotides are TGTGCCACCGCGGTTCAACTAGCGGGAGTTGCGGGGCAGACCCAGTACTTC. Translation gives CATAVQLAGVAGQTQYF. The chain carries TRBV15 and TRBJ2-5; 11 nucleotides match TRBD2. The CDR3 spans 17 residues. Germline CDR1 LNHNV, CDR2 YYDKDF (reference sequence). V trimming: 8 bases; J trimming: 6 bases; junction bases outside the gene matches: 17.

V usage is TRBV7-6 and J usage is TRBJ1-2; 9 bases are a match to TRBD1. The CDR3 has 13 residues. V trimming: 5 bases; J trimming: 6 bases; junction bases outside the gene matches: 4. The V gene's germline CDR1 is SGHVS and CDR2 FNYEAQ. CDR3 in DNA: TGTGCCAGCAGCACGGACAGGGGAAATGGCTACACCTTC. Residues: CASSTDRGNGYTF.

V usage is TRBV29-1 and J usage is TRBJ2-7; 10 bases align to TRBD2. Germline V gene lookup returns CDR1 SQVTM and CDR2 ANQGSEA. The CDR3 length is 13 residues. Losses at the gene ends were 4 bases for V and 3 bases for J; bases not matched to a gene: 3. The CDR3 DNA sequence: TGCAGCGTTGGGACTAGCGGAAACTACGAGCAGTACTTC. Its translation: CSVGTSGNYEQYF.

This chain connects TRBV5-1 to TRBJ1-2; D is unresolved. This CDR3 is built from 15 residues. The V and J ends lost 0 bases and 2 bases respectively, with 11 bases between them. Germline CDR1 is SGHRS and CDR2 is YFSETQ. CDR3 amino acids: CASSLGSGTNYGYTF. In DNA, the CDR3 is TGCGCCAGCAGCTTGGGGTCAGGCACGAACTATGGCTACACCTTC.

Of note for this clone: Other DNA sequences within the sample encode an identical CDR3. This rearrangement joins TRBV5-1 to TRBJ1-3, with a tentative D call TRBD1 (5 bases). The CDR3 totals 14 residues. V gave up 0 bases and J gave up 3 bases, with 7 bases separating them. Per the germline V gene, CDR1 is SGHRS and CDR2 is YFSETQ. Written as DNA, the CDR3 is TGCGCCAGCAGCTTGGCAGGGTATGGAAACACCATATATTTT. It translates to CASSLAGYGNTIYF. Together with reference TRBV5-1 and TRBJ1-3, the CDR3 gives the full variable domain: KAGVTQTPRYLIKTRGQQVTLSCSPISGHRSVSWYQQTPGQGLQFLFEYFSETQRNKGNFPGRFSGRQFSNSRSEMNVSTLELGDSALYLCASSLAGYGNTIYFGEGSWLTVV.

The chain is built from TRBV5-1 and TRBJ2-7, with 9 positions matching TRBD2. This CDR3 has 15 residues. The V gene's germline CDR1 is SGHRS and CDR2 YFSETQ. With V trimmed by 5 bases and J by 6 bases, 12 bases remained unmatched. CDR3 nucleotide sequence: TGCGCCAGCAGTCACGTAGCGGGAGATACGGGCGAGCAGTACTTC. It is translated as CASSHVAGDTGEQYF.